This T cell receptor beta chain came from a study of blood T cell repertoires in COVID-19. About the study: Specimens from acute and convalescent COVID-19 originated in the United States, Italy and Spain.

In the original analysis: Estimated nucleated cell counts came from reference gene primer amplification. Profiled with immunoSEQ multiplex PCR; TCRdb holds only in-frame clones, not every one. The V and J calls and clone size are taken from that table; D and trimming were inferred from the DNA. The sample lists 200,000 to 250,000 clones, 80% to 90% seen once, with approximately 5.1% in the top ten. Sequenced material: peripheral blood. The clonotype originates from a woman aged 55-70 years who had recovered from COVID-19.

For the CDR3, the DNA is TGTGCCAGCTCACCCTACCGGGACAGGGGGCACGAGCAGTACTTC. It translates to CASSPYRDRGHEQYF. This chain joins TRBV18 and TRBJ2-7; 12 bases agree with TRBD1. The CDR3 sequence is 15 residues long. Germline values: CDR1 KGHSH, CDR2 LQKENI. V trimming: 3 bases; J trimming: 5 bases; junction bases outside the gene matches: 5. Combining the CDR3 with reference TRBV18 and TRBJ2-7 gives the whole variable domain NAGVMQNPRHLVRRRGQEARLRCSPMKGHSHVYWYRQLPEEGLKFMVYLQKENIIDESGMPKERFSAEFPKEGPSILRIQQVVRGDSAAYFCASSPYRDRGHEQYFGPGTRLTVT.